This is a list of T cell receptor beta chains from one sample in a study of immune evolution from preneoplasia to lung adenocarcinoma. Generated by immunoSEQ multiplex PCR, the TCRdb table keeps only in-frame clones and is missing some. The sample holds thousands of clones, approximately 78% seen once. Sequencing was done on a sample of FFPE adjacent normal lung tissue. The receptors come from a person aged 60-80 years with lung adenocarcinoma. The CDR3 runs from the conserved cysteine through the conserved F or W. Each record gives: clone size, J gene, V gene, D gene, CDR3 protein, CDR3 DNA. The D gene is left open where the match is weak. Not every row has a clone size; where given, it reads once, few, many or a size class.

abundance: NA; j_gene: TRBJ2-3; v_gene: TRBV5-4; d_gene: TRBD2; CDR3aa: CASSLPLAARDTQYF; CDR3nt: TGTGCCAGCAGCTTGCCGCTAGCGGCACGAGATACGCAGTATTTT
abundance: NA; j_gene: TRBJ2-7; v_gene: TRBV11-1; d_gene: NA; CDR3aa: CASSLAAGLSYEQYF; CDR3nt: TGTGCCAGCAGCTTAGCGGCCGGGCTCTCCTACGAGCAGTACTTC
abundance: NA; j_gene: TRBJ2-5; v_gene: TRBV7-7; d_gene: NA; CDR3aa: CASQLISAQETQYF; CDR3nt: TGTGCTAGCCAGCTTATATCAGCACAAGAGACCCAGTACTTC
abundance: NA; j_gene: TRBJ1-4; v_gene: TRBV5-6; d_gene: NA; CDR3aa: CASSLRRQGNEKLFF; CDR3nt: TGTGCCAGCAGCTTGCGTCGGCAGGGGAATGAAAAACTGTTTTTT
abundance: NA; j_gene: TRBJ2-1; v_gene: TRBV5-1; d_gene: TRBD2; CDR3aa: CASSGGDPTYNEQFF; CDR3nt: TGCGCCAGCAGTGGGGGGGACCCAACCTACAATGAGCAGTTCTTC
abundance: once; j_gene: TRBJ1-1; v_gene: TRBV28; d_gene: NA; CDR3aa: CASSHPTERNTEAFF; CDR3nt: TGTGCCAGCAGTCACCCGACAGAGAGGAACACTGAAGCTTTCTTT
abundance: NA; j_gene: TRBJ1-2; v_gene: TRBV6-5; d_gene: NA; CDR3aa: CASSERGHGYTF; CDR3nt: TGTGCCAGCAGTGAGAGGGGCCATGGCTACACCTTC
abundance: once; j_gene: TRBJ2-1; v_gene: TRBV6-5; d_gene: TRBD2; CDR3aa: CASSYPGGRGNEQFF; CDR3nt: TGTGCCAGCAGTTACCCGGGCGGGAGGGGGAATGAGCAGTTCTTC
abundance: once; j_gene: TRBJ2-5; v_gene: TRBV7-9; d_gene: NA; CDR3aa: CASSLDSNLKTQYF; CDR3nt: TGTGCCAGCAGCTTAGATTCTAATTTGAAGACCCAGTACTTC
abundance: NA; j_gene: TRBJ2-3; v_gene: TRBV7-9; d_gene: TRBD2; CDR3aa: CASSHIAGETDTQYF; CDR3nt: TGTGCCAGCAGTCACATAGCGGGAGAGACAGATACGCAGTATTTT
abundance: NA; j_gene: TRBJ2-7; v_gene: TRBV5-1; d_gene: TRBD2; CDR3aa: CASRVTSGPFYEQYF; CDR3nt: TGCGCCAGCAGAGTTACTAGCGGGCCGTTCTACGAGCAGTACTTC
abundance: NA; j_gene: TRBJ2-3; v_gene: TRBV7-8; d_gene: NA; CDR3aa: CASSWTRDPPADTQYF; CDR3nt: TGTGCCAGCAGCTGGACCCGGGACCCTCCCGCAGATACGCAGTATTTT
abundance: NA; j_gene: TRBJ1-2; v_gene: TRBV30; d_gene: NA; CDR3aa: CAWVRGASYGYTF; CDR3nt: TGTGCCTGGGTACGGGGGGCGAGCTATGGCTACACCTTC
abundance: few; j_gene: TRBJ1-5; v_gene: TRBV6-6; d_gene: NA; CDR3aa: CASRGATGNQPQHF; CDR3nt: TGTGCCAGCAGGGGCGCGACAGGCAATCAGCCCCAGCATTTT
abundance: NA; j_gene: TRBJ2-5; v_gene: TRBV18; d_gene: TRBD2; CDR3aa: CASSPRGGAEGETQYF; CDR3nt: TGTGCCAGCTCACCACGGGGAGGGGCTGAGGGAGAGACCCAGTACTTC
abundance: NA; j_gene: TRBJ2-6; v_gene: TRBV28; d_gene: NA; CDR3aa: CASSLDTALSGANVLTF; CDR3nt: TGTGCCAGCAGCCTCGATACGGCCCTCTCTGGGGCCAACGTCCTGACTTTC
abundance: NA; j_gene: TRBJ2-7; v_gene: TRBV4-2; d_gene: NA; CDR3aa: CASSQYSTLAAGSWDEQYF; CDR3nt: TGTGCCAGCAGCCAGTATTCTACCCTAGCTGCCGGGAGCTGGGACGAGCAGTACTTC
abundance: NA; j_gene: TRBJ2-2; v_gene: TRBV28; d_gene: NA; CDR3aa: CASSVPGRNSAGELFF; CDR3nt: TGTGCCAGCAGTGTACCGGGCCGAAATTCTGCCGGGGAGCTGTTTTTT
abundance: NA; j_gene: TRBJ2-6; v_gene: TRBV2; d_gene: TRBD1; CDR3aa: CASSESWDRRTNVLTF; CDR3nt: TGTGCCAGCAGTGAAAGTTGGGACAGAAGGACCAACGTCCTGACTTTC
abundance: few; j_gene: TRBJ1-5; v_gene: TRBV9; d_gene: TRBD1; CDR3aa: CASSPEADRADQPQHF; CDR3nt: TGTGCCAGCAGCCCCGAAGCAGACAGGGCCGATCAGCCCCAGCATTTT
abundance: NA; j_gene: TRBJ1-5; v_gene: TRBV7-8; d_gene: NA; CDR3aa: CASSLSVGHRNQPQHF; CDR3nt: TGTGCCAGCAGCTTATCGGTAGGACATCGCAATCAGCCCCAGCATTTT
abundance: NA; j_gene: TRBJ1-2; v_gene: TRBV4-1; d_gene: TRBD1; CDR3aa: CASSQGQGAEGYTF; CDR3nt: TGCGCCAGCAGCCAAGGTCAGGGGGCGGAGGGCTACACCTTC
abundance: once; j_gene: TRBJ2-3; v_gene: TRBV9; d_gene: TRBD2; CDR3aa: CASSVGGRASTDTQYF; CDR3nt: TGTGCCAGCAGCGTAGGTGGGAGGGCTAGCACAGATACGCAGTATTTT
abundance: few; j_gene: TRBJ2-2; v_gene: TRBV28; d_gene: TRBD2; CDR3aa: CASTGTSIYTGELFF; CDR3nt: TGTGCCAGTACCGGGACTAGCATCTACACCGGGGAGCTGTTTTTT
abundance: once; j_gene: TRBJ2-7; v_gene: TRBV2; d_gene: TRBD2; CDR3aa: CASSFGTSGADEQYF; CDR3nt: TGTGCCAGCAGTTTCGGGACTAGCGGAGCCGACGAGCAGTACTTC
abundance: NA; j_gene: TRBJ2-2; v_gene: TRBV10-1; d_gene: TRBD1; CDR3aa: CASRIRDRNTGELFF; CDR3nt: TGCGCCAGCAGAATCCGGGACAGAAACACCGGGGAGCTGTTTTTT
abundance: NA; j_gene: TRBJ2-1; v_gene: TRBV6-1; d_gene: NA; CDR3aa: CASSSGAGSYNEQFF; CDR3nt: TGTGCCAGCTCCTCTGGAGCGGGCTCCTACAATGAGCAGTTCTTC
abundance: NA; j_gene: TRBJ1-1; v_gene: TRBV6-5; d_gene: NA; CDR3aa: CASSDGAALGEAFF; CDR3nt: TGTGCCAGCAGTGATGGGGCCGCCCTAGGAGAAGCTTTCTTT
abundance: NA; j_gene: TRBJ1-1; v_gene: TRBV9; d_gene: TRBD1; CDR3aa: CASSVAGQGMAFF; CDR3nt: TGTGCCAGCAGCGTAGCGGGACAGGGGATGGCTTTCTTT
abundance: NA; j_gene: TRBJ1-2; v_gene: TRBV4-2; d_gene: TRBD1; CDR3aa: CASSQAGTAHYGYTF; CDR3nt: TGTGCCAGCAGCCAAGCCGGGACAGCCCACTATGGCTACACCTTC
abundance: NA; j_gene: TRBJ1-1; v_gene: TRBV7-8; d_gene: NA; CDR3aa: CASSLSGPTEAFF; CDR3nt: TGTGCCAGCAGCTTATCAGGGCCCACTGAAGCTTTCTTT
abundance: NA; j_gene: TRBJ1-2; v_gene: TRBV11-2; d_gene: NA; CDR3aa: CASSMGDRYGYTF; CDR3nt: TGTGCCAGCAGTATGGGGGACCGCTATGGCTACACCTTC
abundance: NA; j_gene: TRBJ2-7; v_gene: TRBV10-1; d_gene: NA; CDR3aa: CASGAGYEQYF; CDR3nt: TGCGCCAGCGGTGCGGGATACGAGCAGTACTTC
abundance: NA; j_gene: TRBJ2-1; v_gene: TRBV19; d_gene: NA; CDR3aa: CASSTIIINPSYNEQFF; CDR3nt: TGTGCCAGTAGTACTATTATAATCAATCCCTCCTACAATGAGCAGTTCTTC
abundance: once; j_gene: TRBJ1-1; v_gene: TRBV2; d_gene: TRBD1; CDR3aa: CASSGGTGFMNTEAFF; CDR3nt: TGTGCCAGCAGTGGTGGGACAGGGTTCATGAACACTGAAGCTTTCTTT
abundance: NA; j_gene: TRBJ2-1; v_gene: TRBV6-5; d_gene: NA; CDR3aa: CASRVGAGNNEQFF; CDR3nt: TGTGCCAGCAGAGTGGGTGCGGGGAACAATGAGCAGTTCTTC
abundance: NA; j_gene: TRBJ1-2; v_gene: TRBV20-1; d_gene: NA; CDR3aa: CSVLRGFSF; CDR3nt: TGCAGTGTTCTCCGGGGGTTCTCCTTC